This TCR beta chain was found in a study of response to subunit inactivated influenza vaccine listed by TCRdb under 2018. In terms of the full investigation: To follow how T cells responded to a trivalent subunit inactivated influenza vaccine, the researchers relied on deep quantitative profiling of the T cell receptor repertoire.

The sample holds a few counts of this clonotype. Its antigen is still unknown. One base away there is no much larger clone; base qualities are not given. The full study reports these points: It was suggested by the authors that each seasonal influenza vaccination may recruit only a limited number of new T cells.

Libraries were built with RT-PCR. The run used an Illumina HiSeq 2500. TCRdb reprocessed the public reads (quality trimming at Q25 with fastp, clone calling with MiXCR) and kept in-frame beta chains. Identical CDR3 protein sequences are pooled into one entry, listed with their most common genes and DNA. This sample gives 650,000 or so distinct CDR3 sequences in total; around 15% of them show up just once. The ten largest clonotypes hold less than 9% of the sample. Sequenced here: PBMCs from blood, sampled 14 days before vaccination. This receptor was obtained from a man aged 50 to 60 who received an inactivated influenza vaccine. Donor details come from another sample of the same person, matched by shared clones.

CDR3 region: CAPTHLSTDTQYF. The DNA sequence follows: TGTGCCCCCACCCATTTGAGCACAGATACGCAGTATTTT. In this chain, TRBV7-9 is recombined with TRBJ2-3, with the identity of the D gene unclear. V is reduced by 11 bases and J by 0 bases, leaving a spacing of 12 bases between them. The germline V gene (reference sequence) yields SEHNR for CDR1 and FQNEAQ for CDR2. From the cysteine up to the phenylalanine, the CDR3 has a length of 13 residues. Only the CDR3 portion is preserved as DNA: 39 bases, with reading frame beginning at the first base.